Given below is one T cell receptor (beta chain) in context. This specimen comes from a study of blood T cell repertoires in COVID-19. Across the whole study: The samples span acute and convalescent COVID-19 from the United States, Italy and Spain. In each case, the material was cDNA or gDNA derived from T cells, B-cell-depleted T cells, or PBMCs.

In the authors' workflow: For nucleated cells, counts were estimated from reference gene primer amplification. Libraries were prepared by immunoSEQ multiplex PCR; TCRdb keeps only in-frame clonotypes and omits some of them. Clonal size and the V and J genes are those of that table, whereas D and trimming came from the DNA. The sample yields about 58,000 clones, 75% to 90% seen once. V trimming: 3 bases; J trimming: 8 bases; junction bases outside the gene matches: 25. Germline V gives CDR1 LNHDA, CDR2 SQIVND (reference sequence). CDR3 length: 20 amino acids. The sample was peripheral blood. This chain uses TRBV19 with TRBJ2-1, with 7 bases lining up with TRBD2. This sequence was found in a woman aged 70-85 years with active COVID-19. The CDR3 DNA is TGTGCCAGTAGTATTAAAGGCCAGCCGGGGGGAGCGGGACCTTGGTATGAGCAGTTCTTC. Protein product: CASSIKGQPGGAGPWYEQFF.